Below, 15 T cell receptor beta chains from the same sample are listed, as sequenced in a study of cytomegalovirus exposure and HLA in healthy donors. Primers for the PCR totalled 60 Vbeta and 13 Jbeta. This table comes from immunoSEQ multiplex PCR, and its TCRdb copy is limited to in-frame clones, with some not included. The top ten hold 0.08% to 0.1% of the sample, which has 190,000 or so clones, 82% seen once. The sample comprised PBMCs. The receptor source for this set is a boy aged 2 to 9 in good health and CMV-seronegative.

V and J are TRBV7-6 and TRBJ1-4; 10 nucleotides agree with TRBD1. With 3 bases clipped from V and 13 bases from J, the junction kept 8 bases outside the gene matches. Looked up from germline, CDR1 is SGHVS and CDR2 is FNYEAQ. The CDR3 runs 14 residues. The CDR3 is CASSFEDRGGTLFF. The CDR3, as DNA: TGTGCCAGCAGCTTCGAGGACAGGGGGGGTACACTGTTTTTT. Full variable domain (rest looked up from reference TRBV7-6 and TRBJ1-4): GAGVSQSPRYKVTKRGQDVALRCDPISGHVSLYWYRQALGQGPEFLTYFNYEAQQDKSGLPNDRFSAERPEGSISTLTIQRTEQRDSAMYRCASSFEDRGGTLFFGSGTQLSVL.

The sample holds a few counts of this clone. The CDR3 nucleotides read TGTGCCAGCAGCGTAGAGGGACTGAGAGACTCACCCCTCCACTTT. The encoded protein is CASSVEGLRDSPLHF. V is TRBV9 and J is TRBJ1-6; perhaps TRBD1 as D (5 bases). The CDR3 is 15 residues long. V was shortened by 0 bases and J by 10 bases, with 14 bases between the two germline ends. Germline assignment: CDR1 SGDLS and CDR2 YYNGEE. Combining the CDR3 with reference TRBV9 and TRBJ1-6 gives the whole variable domain DSGVTQTPKHLITATGQRVTLRCSPRSGDLSVYWYQQSLDQGLQFLIQYYNGEERAKGNILERFSAQQFPDLHSELNLSSLELGDSALYFCASSVEGLRDSPLHFGNGTRLTVT.

The chain joins TRBV30 to TRBJ2-5; the match to TRBD1 covers 8 bases. Germline V gene data show CDR1 as GTSNPN and CDR2 as SVGIG (reference sequence). The CDR3 extends over 13 amino acids. Trimming at V came to 1 base and at J to 6 bases, leaving 4 bases not matched to a gene. CDR3 loop: CAWSAGQGQTQYF. CDR3 DNA: TGTGCCTGGAGTGCCGGACAGGGACAGACCCAGTACTTC.

This sequence joins TRBV5-6 and TRBJ2-1; TRBD1 matches at 7 bases. Looked up from germline, CDR1 is SGHDT and CDR2 is YYEEEE. With V trimmed by 0 bases and J by 4 bases, 4 bases remained unmatched. The CDR3 loop spans 15 amino acids. The CDR3 DNA reads as TGTGCCAGCAGCTTGGACAGGGGTCGGTACAATGAGCAGTTCTTC. Its translation: CASSLDRGRYNEQFF.

The V call is TRBV7-9, the J call TRBJ2-3; TRBD1 matches at 7 bases. CDR3 length: 16 amino acids. Germline CDR1 is SEHNR and CDR2 is FQNEAQ (reference sequence). Trimming cost V 4 bases and J 2 bases; bases outside gene matches: 9. Here the CDR3 DNA reads TGTGCCAGCAGCTCCCCGACAGGGTTGGTCACAGATACGCAGTATTTT. It yields the protein CASSSPTGLVTDTQYF.

CDR3 sequence (DNA): TGTGCCAGCAGATGGGGACAGGTCACTGAAGCTTTCTTT. It specifies CASRWGQVTEAFF. V usage is TRBV25-1 and J usage is TRBJ1-1; TRBD1 matches 8 bases. The CDR3 has 13 residues. Looked up from germline, CDR1 is MGHDK and CDR2 is SYGVNS. Trimming cost V 6 bases and J 4 bases; bases outside gene matches: 4. The full variable domain, rest sourced from reference TRBV25-1 and TRBJ1-1, is EADIYQTPRYLVIGTGKKITLECSQTMGHDKMYWYQQDPGMELHLIHYSYGVNSTEKGDLSSESTVSRIRTEHFPLTLESARPSHTSQYLCASRWGQVTEAFFGQGTRLTVV.

This sequence joins TRBV6-5 and TRBJ1-2; weak D call: TRBD1 (6 bases). CDR3 length: 15 amino acids. The V gene's germline CDR1 is MNHEY and CDR2 SVGAGI. V was clipped by 5 bases and J by 8 bases, with 21 bases between them. CDR3 DNA: TGTGCCAGCAGTCCCCGCCACAGGGCACATTACGGCTACACCTTC. It translates to CASSPRHRAHYGYTF.

This clone was found a few times. The rearrangement links TRBV5-4 to TRBJ2-3, with a weak D call TRBD2 (7 bases). The CDR3 covers 15 residues. The germline gives CDR1 SGHNT, CDR2 YYREEE (reference sequence). V was pared by 1 base and J by 6 bases, with 15 bases between. CDR3 in amino acids: CASSLIGGGRDTQYF. CDR3 nucleotide sequence: TGTGCCAGCAGCTTGATAGGGGGGGGCCGGGATACGCAGTATTTT.

The CDR3 loop is CASFTHRGDTEAFF. CDR3 sequence (DNA): TGTGCCAGCTTTACCCACAGGGGAGACACTGAAGCTTTCTTT. V is TRBV7-3 and J is TRBJ1-1, with 7 bases aligning to TRBD1. CDR1 is SGHTA and CDR2 is FQGTGA in the germline V gene. The V segment lost 8 bases and the J segment 3 bases; nucleotides outside the gene matches: 9. The CDR3 runs to 14 residues.

Details on this clone: Other nucleotide sequences from this sample produce the same CDR3. CDR3 region: CASTLYGQGIAEAFF. The CDR3 DNA reads as TGTGCCAGCACTCTATACGGGCAGGGGATCGCTGAAGCTTTCTTT. The chain uses TRBV6-1 and TRBJ1-1; maybe TRBD1 (6 bases). CDR3 length: 15 amino acids. Between the trimmed V and J ends, which lost 7 bases and 6 bases, there was a span of 21 bases. Germline loops: CDR1 MNHNS, CDR2 SASEGT.

This clone came up a few times. The chain recombines TRBV5-4 with TRBJ1-2, with D uncertain. The CDR3 loop spans 15 amino acids. V gave up 4 bases and J gave up 1 base, with 14 bases separating them. Germline V CDR1 and CDR2: SGHNT, YYREEE (reference sequence). DNA for the CDR3: TGTGCCAGCAGCCTCCTCGGACTGAATAACTATGGCTACACCTTC. It is translated as CASSLLGLNNYGYTF.

The CDR3 DNA follows: TGTGCCAGCAGTTTATCGGGGGACAGGTTTGGCTACACCTTC. Protein: CASSLSGDRFGYTF. This chain links TRBV27 with TRBJ1-2, with 8 bases fitting TRBD1. Trimming took 0 bases from V and 7 from J; bases not matched to a gene: 4. This CDR3 contains 14 residues. CDR1 and CDR2 (germline): MNHEY, SMNVEV (reference sequence).

V is TRBV9 and J is TRBJ2-5; D possibly corresponds to TRBD1 (6 bases). This CDR3 is 13 amino acids long. Trimming pared 4 bases from V and 1 base from J, leaving 8 bases between. Germline loops: CDR1 SGDLS, CDR2 YYNGEE. The CDR3 DNA reads TGTGCCAGCAGCCGGACAGCCCAAGAGACCCAGTACTTC. Translation gives CASSRTAQETQYF. The full variable domain, in which reference TRBV9 and TRBJ2-5 provide the parts outside the CDR3, is DSGVTQTPKHLITATGQRVTLRCSPRSGDLSVYWYQQSLDQGLQFLIQYYNGEERAKGNILERFSAQQFPDLHSELNLSSLELGDSALYFCASSRTAQETQYFGPGTRLLVL.

CDR3 coding DNA: TGTGCCAGCAGCTCGGTACAGGGGAACACCGGGGAGCTGTTTTTT. This translates into CASSSVQGNTGELFF. V and J are TRBV7-2 and TRBJ2-2, with TRBD1 as a possible D gene (6 bases). Germline V gene data show CDR1 as SGHTA and CDR2 as FQGNSA. CDR3 length: 15 residues. Trimming took off 4 bases at V and 1 base at J, with 10 bases between the two ends.

The V gene is TRBV7-2, the J gene TRBJ1-5; the D gene is possibly TRBD1 (6 bases). The germline V gene encodes CDR1 SGHTA and CDR2 FQGNSA. The V and J ends lost 5 bases and 0 bases respectively, with 11 bases between them. The CDR3 contains 15 residues. CDR3 amino acids: CASSVRRGSNQPQHF. The CDR3 region has the DNA TGTGCCAGCAGCGTACGCAGGGGTAGCAATCAGCCCCAGCATTTT.